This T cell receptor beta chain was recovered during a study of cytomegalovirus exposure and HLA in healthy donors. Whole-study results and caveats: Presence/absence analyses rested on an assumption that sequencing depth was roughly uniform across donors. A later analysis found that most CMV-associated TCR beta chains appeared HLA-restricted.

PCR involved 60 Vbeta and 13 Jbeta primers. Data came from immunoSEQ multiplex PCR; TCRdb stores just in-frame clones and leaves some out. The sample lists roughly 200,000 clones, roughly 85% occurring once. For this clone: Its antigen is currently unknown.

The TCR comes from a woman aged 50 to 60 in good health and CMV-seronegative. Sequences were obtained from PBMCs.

CDR3 DNA sequence: TGTGCCAGCAGTTACCCTCGGACAGGGGGCATCCCCTACGAGCAGTACTTC. Residues: CASSYPRTGGIPYEQYF. V and J are TRBV28 and TRBJ2-7, with 11 bases identical to TRBD1. Germline loops: CDR1 MDHEN, CDR2 SYDVKM. CDR3 length: 17 residues. With V trimmed by 4 bases and J by 2 bases, 10 bases remained unmatched.